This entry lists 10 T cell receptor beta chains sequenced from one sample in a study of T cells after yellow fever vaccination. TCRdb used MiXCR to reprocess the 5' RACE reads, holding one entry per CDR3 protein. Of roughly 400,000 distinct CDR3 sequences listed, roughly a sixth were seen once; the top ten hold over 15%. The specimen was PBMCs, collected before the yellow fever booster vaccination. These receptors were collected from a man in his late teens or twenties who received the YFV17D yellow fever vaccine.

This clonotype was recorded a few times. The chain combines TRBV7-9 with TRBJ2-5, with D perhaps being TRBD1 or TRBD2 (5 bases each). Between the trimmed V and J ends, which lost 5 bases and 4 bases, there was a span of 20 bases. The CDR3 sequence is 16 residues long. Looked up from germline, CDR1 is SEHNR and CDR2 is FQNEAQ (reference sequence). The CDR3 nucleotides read TGTGCCAGCAGCCCCGTCCCTGCCAGGGACCGAGAGACCCAGTACTTC. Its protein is CASSPVPARDRETQYF. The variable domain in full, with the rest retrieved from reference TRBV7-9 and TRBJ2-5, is DTGVSQNPRHKITKRGQNVTFRCDPISEHNRLYWYRQTLGQGPEFLTYFQNEAQLEKSRLLSDRFSAERPKGSFSTLEIQRTEQGDSAMYLCASSPVPARDRETQYFGPGTRLLVL.

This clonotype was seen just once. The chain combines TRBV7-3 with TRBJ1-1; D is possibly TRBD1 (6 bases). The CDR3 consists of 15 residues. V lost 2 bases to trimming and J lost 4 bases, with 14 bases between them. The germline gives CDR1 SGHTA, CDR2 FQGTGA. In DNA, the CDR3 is TGTGCCAGCAGCTTAGGGCCAGGGGTGAGCACTGAAGCTTTCTTT. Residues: CASSLGPGVSTEAFF.

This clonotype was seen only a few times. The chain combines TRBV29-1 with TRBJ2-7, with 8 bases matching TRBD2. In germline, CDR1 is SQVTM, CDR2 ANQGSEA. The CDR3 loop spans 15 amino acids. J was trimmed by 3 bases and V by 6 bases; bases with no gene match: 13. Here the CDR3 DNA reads TGCAGCGTCTATGGGGCGGGGGGCTTAGGCTACGAGCAGTACTTC. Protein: CSVYGAGGLGYEQYF.

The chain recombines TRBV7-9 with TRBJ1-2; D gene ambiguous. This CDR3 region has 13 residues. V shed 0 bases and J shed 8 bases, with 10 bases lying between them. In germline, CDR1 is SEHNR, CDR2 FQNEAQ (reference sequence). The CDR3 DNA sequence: TGTGCCAGCAGCTTAGCAGGCGGATGGGGCTACACCTTC. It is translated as CASSLAGGWGYTF.

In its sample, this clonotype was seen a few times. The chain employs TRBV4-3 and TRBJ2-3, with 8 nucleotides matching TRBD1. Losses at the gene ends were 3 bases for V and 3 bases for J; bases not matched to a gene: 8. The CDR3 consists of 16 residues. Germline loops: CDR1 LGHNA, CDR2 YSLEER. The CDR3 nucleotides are TGCGCCAGCAGCCAGACCCTGACAGGGGCTACAGATACGCAGTATTTT. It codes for CASSQTLTGATDTQYF.

The CDR3 DNA is TGTGCCAGCAGCTTGGGAGTAGCGGGGAGCACAGATACGCAGTATTTT. Amino acid sequence: CASSLGVAGSTDTQYF. The chain recombines TRBV7-2 with TRBJ2-3; 8 positions match TRBD2. Germline assignment: CDR1 SGHTA and CDR2 FQGNSA. Unmatched junction bases numbered 5, after V lost 3 bases and J lost 0 bases. The CDR3 is 16 amino acids.

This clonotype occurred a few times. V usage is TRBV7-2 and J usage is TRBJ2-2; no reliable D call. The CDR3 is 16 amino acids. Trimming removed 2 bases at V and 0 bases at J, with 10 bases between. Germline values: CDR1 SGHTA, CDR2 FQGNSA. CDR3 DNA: TGTGCCAGCAGCTTATTGGTCAGCACGAACACCGGGGAGCTGTTTTTT. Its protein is CASSLLVSTNTGELFF.

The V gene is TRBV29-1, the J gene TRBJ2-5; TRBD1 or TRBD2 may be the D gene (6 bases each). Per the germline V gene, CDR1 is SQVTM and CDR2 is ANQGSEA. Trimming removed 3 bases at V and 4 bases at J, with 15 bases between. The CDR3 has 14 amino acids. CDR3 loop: CSVDFQGGGETQYF. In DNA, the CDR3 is TGCAGCGTTGACTTTCAAGGGGGAGGAGAGACCCAGTACTTC.

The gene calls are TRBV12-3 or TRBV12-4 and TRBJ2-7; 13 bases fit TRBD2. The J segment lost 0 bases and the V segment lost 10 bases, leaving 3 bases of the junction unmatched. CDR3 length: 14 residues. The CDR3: CATTSGGASYEQYF. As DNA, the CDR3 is TGTGCCACCACTAGCGGGGGGGCCTCCTACGAGCAGTACTTC.

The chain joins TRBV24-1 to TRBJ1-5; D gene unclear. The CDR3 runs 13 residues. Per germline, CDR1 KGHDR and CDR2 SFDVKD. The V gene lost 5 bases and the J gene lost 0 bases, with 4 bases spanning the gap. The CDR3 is CATSGYSNQPQHF. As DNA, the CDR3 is TGTGCCACCAGTGGTTATAGCAATCAGCCCCAGCATTTT.